This TCR beta chain was captured by sequencing in a study of shared clonotypes between healthy human individuals. The CDR3 totals 17 residues. Germline lookup yields CDR1 SGHRS and CDR2 YFSETQ. The junction had 10 bases not matched to a gene; V was cut back by 4 bases and J by 1 base. Some clones are missing from TCRdb's copy, which holds only in-frame ones; the method was immunoSEQ multiplex PCR. The table lists some 790,000 clones, just under 75% of them singletons, with around 1.8% in the top ten. The chain uses TRBV5-1 and TRBJ2-2, with 7 positions matching TRBD2. This clonotype originated in a woman younger than 45 in good health. Sequencing was done on a sample of memory CD4+ T cells sorted from blood. Specified subset: CD45RA-negative fraction. CDR3 sequence (DNA): TGCGCCAGCAGCCCCCCCCCACCGGGAGGGAACACCGGGGAGCTGTTTTTT. The encoded protein is CASSPPPPGGNTGELFF.